This T cell receptor (beta chain) is drawn from a study of STAT5B mutations in CD4+ large granular lymphocyte leukemia. In germline, CDR1 is MNHEY, CDR2 SVGAGI. The CDR3 has 13 residues. V lost 9 bases and J lost 4; bases outside the gene matches: 6. This clone was recorded once. Profiled with immunoSEQ multiplex PCR; TCRdb holds only in-frame clones, not every one. This table holds about 36,000 clones, more than 70% found once. The rearrangement joins TRBV6-5 to TRBJ1-3; the match to TRBD1 covers 7 bases. This clonotype was sampled from a human donor in good health. The sample was CD4+ T cells from blood buffy coats. The CDR3 sequence is CASCAGGGNTIYF. As DNA, the CDR3 is TGTGCCAGTTGTGCAGGGGGAGGAAACACCATATATTTT.